The rows below give T cell receptor beta chains drawn from one sample of a study of T-cell memory formation after mild COVID-19. One entry per CDR3 protein, called by TCRdb with MiXCR from the 5' RACE reads. Among hundreds of thousands of distinct CDR3 sequences listed, roughly 15% were seen once. Source material: PBMCs or a T cell subset sorted from them (not recorded which). These TCRs come from a man aged 18-30 years who had mild COVID-19 (a few samples of this study predate the infection). Cell type and time point are not known. CDR3s include the opening cysteine and the closing phenylalanine or tryptophan. Fields, in order: clone size, D gene, J gene, V gene, CDR3 DNA, CDR3 protein. A D gene is named only where the DNA matches it firmly. Clone sizes are given selectively: once, few, many, or a class where the clone is expanded.

. . TRBJ2-1 TRBV28 TGTGCCAGCCTATCAACAGACGGGATGATATACAATGAGCAGTTCTTC CASLSTDGMIYNEQFF
. TRBD1 TRBJ2-1 TRBV12-5 TGTGCTAGTGGTCCGGGGCAGGGGGCGCGAAATGAGCAGTTCTTC CASGPGQGARNEQFF
few . TRBJ2-3 TRBV20-1 TGCAGTGCTAGAATGCCACGCACAGATACGCAGTATTTT CSARMPRTDTQYF
. . TRBJ2-5 TRBV7-9 TGTGCCAGCAACAAGGGCTTGGGACAAGAGACCCAGTACTTC CASNKGLGQETQYF
few TRBD2 TRBJ2-1 TRBV30 TGTGCCTGGGCAAGCGGGGACTACAATGAGCAGTTCTTC CAWASGDYNEQFF
many . TRBJ1-1 TRBV4-2 TGTGCCAGCAGCCAACCAACAGGCTTGAACACTGAAGCTTTCTTT CASSQPTGLNTEAFF
. . TRBJ2-5 TRBV7-9 TGTGCCAGCTCCCCCAGGTCACAGCGAGAGACCCAGTACTTC CASSPRSQRETQYF
few . TRBJ2-5 TRBV6-5 TGTGCCAGCAGTTACGGGGGTCTGGGGTGGGCCCAGTACTTC CASSYGGLGWAQYF
. . TRBJ2-5 TRBV20-1 TGCAGTGCTAGAGGGTCGGGAACAGAGACCCAGTACTTC CSARGSGTETQYF
many . TRBJ2-3 TRBV7-2 TGTGCCAGCAGCTTGGGGGTGCGGCCTCCCCCGGAATCCGATACGCAGTATTTT CASSLGVRPPPESDTQYF
few TRBD1 TRBJ1-4 TRBV6-5 TGTGCCAGCAGTTCCCCCGGACAGGGTGAAAAACTGTTTTTT CASSSPGQGEKLFF
few . TRBJ1-3 TRBV20-1 TGCAGTGCTAGGGAACTACGGTGGACCTCTGGAAACACCATATATTTT CSARELRWTSGNTIYF
. . TRBJ1-6 TRBV7-2 TGTGCCAGCAGCTTAGCGGAGTCTTTTTCCCTCCACTTT CASSLAESFSLHF
. . TRBJ2-7 TRBV29-1 TGCAGCGTTGAGTCTGGCAGGCCGGGCGAGCAGTACTTC CSVESGRPGEQYF
few . TRBJ1-6 TRBV4-3 TGCGCCAGCAGCCAAGGTTGGGGTCCGGATTCACCCCTCCACTTT CASSQGWGPDSPLHF
. . TRBJ2-7 TRBV7-9 TGTGCCAGCAGCTTGAGTGCTTCTAGCGAGCAGTACTTC CASSLSASSEQYF
. TRBD2 TRBJ2-1 TRBV10-3 TGTGCCATCAGTGAGTCCGGACTAGATGAATTCTTC CAISESGLDEFF
. . TRBJ2-7 TRBV6-1 TGTGCCAGCAAGGGGCCCGAGGACGAGCAGTACTTC CASKGPEDEQYF
few . TRBJ1-2 TRBV20-1 TGCAGTGCTCCATGGGCAGGGAGGTATGGCTACACCTTC CSAPWAGRYGYTF
few . TRBJ2-1 TRBV29-1 TGCAGCGTTGGGACACGGTACAATGAGCAGTTCTTC CSVGTRYNEQFF
. . TRBJ2-3 TRBV5-1 TGCGCCAGCAGCCGGCGGGGCGGCCGTGGGTATTTT CASSRRGGRGYF
. . TRBJ2-3 TRBV9 TGTGCCAGCAGCGATTCCCCCCTGTGGACAGATACGCAGTATTTT CASSDSPLWTDTQYF
. TRBD1 TRBJ2-5 TRBV7-9 TGTGCCAGCAGCTTGGGACAGCCTGGGGAGACCCAGTACTTC CASSLGQPGETQYF
. . TRBJ1-2 TRBV29-1 TGCAGCGTTGAAGATCCAACTACTGGTGATGGCTACACCTTC CSVEDPTTGDGYTF
many . TRBJ2-3 TRBV5-6 TGTGCCAGCAGCGACACAGGGAGAGATACGCAGTATTTT CASSDTGRDTQYF
few . TRBJ2-2 TRBV7-9 TGTGCCAGCAGCTTCGGGATCGCGAACACCGGGGAGCTGTTTTTT CASSFGIANTGELFF
few . TRBJ2-6 TRBV7-2 TGTGCCAGCAGCTTCACAGTGACTGGGGCCAACGTCCTGACTTTC CASSFTVTGANVLTF
many TRBD2 TRBJ2-3 TRBV28 TGTGCCAGCAGTTTATCGGGGGGTGGAGATACGCAGTATTTT CASSLSGGGDTQYF
. . TRBJ1-2 TRBV9 TGTGCCAGCAGCGTAGCTACGATGGGCTACACCTTC CASSVATMGYTF
few . TRBJ2-5 TRBV5-6 TGTGCCAGCAGCTTGGCGGGGTTCGGCCAAGAGACCCAGTACTTC CASSLAGFGQETQYF
few . TRBJ1-2 TRBV5-4 TGTGCCAGCACAACTATGGGACTGTCCCAAGGGGGCTACACCTTC CASTTMGLSQGGYTF
. TRBD1 TRBJ2-5 TRBV7-7 TGTGCTAGCAGCTTTGGGACAGCAGAAGAGACCCAGTACTTC CASSFGTAEETQYF
. TRBD2 TRBJ2-1 TRBV7-8 TGTGCCAGCAGCTTAGAACGAGCGGGGGGGCAGCATGAGCAGTTCTTC CASSLERAGGQHEQFF
. . TRBJ1-2 TRBV5-1 TGCGCCAGCAGCTTGGAGGGGCGAGATGGCTACACCTTC CASSLEGRDGYTF
. . TRBJ1-1 TRBV3-1 TGTGCCAGCAGCCGAGACCCCGGGACACCCTCGTCGGCTTTCTTT CASSRDPGTPSSAFF
few . TRBJ1-5 TRBV4-3 TGCGCCAGCAGCCAAGATGCCGAAGGGTCCCAGCCCCAGCATTTT CASSQDAEGSQPQHF
few . TRBJ2-1 TRBV6-1 TGTGCCAGCATGATCTACAATGAGCAGTTCTTC CASMIYNEQFF
few . TRBJ2-2 TRBV9 TGTGCCAGCAGCGTAGTTTGGACCGGGGAGCTGTTTTTT CASSVVWTGELFF
many TRBD2 TRBJ2-3 TRBV7-2 TGTGCCAGCAGCAACAGCGGGGGGGCCGGAGATACGCAGTATTTT CASSNSGGAGDTQYF
few . TRBJ2-2 TRBV5-1 TGCGCCAGCAGCTTGGGAATCGCGGGGGCTAACACCGGGGAGCTGTTTTTT CASSLGIAGANTGELFF
. . TRBJ1-1 TRBV12-3/TRBV12-4 TGTGCCAGCAGTTTTGAACAGGGCGGTGAAGCTTTCTTT CASSFEQGGEAFF
. . TRBJ2-5 TRBV21-1 TGTGCCAGCAGCGACTGGAGCGGAGCACAAGAGACCCAGTACTTC CASSDWSGAQETQYF
. TRBD1 TRBJ1-5 TRBV10-3 TGTGCCATCAGGTCCGGGACAGGTAACCAGCCCCAGCATTTT CAIRSGTGNQPQHF
. . TRBJ1-2 TRBV5-1 TGCGCCAGCAGCGCGGGGGACTATGGCTACACCTTC CASSAGDYGYTF
few . TRBJ1-4 TRBV7-2 TGTGCCAGCACGCCAGGGTTCGGTGAAAAACTGTTTTTT CASTPGFGEKLFF
. TRBD2 TRBJ2-1 TRBV7-6 TGTGCCAGCAGCCGGCCCGGCGGGGGATATCTGAATGAGCAGTTCTTC CASSRPGGGYLNEQFF
few TRBD2 TRBJ2-1 TRBV27 TGTGCCAGCACCCTGGCGGCCGGGCGGGGGATTAATGAGCAGTTCTTC CASTLAAGRGINEQFF
. . TRBJ2-7 TRBV7-8 TGTGCCAGCAGCCCCCGGATAGAGCCCTCCTACGAGCAGTACTTC CASSPRIEPSYEQYF
few . TRBJ1-3 TRBV5-1 TGCGCCAGCAGCATGGGAAGAAACACCATATATTTT CASSMGRNTIYF
many . TRBJ1-1 TRBV27 TGTGCCAGCAGTTTTGGGGGAAGCACTGAAGCTTTCTTT CASSFGGSTEAFF
few . TRBJ2-2 TRBV7-9 TGTGCCAGCAGGAACAGGGACACCGGGGAGCTGTTTTTT CASRNRDTGELFF
. . TRBJ1-2 TRBV6-5 TGTGCCAGCAGGTCTGGGTTTTATGGCTACACCTTC CASRSGFYGYTF
. TRBD1 TRBJ1-6 TRBV7-2 TGTGCCAGCAGCTCCGGGACAGTTAGATATAATTCACCCCTCCACTTT CASSSGTVRYNSPLHF